One T cell receptor (beta chain) is described in this entry. Its antigen is undetermined. The source of the sample is a study of radiation and T cells in renal cell carcinoma. Study details: Nephrectomy followed 15 Gy stereotactic body radiation by 4 weeks.

Measured with immunoSEQ multiplex PCR; TCRdb has only the in-frame clones, and not every one. This table has tens of thousands of clones, 82% appearing once. Regarding the study as a whole: Without pretreatment biopsies, baseline tumor clonotype presence was undetermined.

Time point of the sample: baseline pretreatment blood. Treatment meaning: 15 Gy SBRT to primary tumor, nephrectomy 4 weeks later. This CDR3 comprises 15 residues. V was clipped by 7 bases and J by 0 bases, with 15 bases between them. The germline V gene encodes CDR1 MGHDK and CDR2 SYGVNS. The source was blood, collected from a patient whose treatment included radiotherapy and nephrectomy. This receptor was identified in a man in his sixties with renal cell carcinoma. The V and J genes are TRBV25-1 and TRBJ2-5, with D possibly TRBD2 on 6 matching bases. The CDR3 region has the DNA TGTGCCAGCACCAGGGACGGAGGGTACCAAGAGACCCAGTACTTC. Translating it yields CASTRDGGYQETQYF.